These 24 T cell receptor beta chains share one sample of origin, sequenced in a study of T cells after yellow fever vaccination. MiXCR, applied by TCRdb to the 5' RACE reads, yields one record per CDR3 protein. Among 400,000 to 650,000 distinct CDR3 sequences listed, just over 20% were seen once. This material consisted of PBMCs, taken approximately 22 days after the first yellow fever vaccination. These receptors came from a young man who received the YFV17D yellow fever vaccine.

This clonotype was observed a handful of times. The CDR3 nucleotides are TGCGCCAGCAGCCAAGGGGGGCGGGTGGAGACCCAGTACTTC. This codes for CASSQGGRVETQYF. The chain is built from TRBV4-1 and TRBJ2-5; D possibly corresponds to TRBD1 (6 bases). The V end was cut by 1 base, the J end by 5 bases, with 11 bases between. Germline CDR1 MGHRA, CDR2 YSYEKL. The CDR3 contains 14 residues.

The rearrangement uses TRBV7-3 and TRBJ2-1; 11 bases agree with TRBD2. The V and J ends lost 4 bases and 12 bases, in that order; junction bases with no gene match: 14. The CDR3 runs 16 residues. Germline V CDR1 and CDR2: SGHTA, FQGTGA. The chain's CDR3 is CASSSTILAGAGPQFF. CDR3 nucleotide sequence: TGTGCCAGCAGCTCAACGATACTAGCGGGGGCCGGACCGCAGTTCTTC. Using reference TRBV7-3 and TRBJ2-1 for the parts outside the CDR3, the full variable domain is GAGVSQTPSNKVTEKGKYVELRCDPISGHTALYWYRQSLGQGPEFLIYFQGTGAADDSGLPNDRFFAVRPEGSVSTLKIQRTERGDSAVYLCASSSTILAGAGPQFFGPGTRLTVL.

The rearrangement links TRBV21-1 to TRBJ1-5; TRBD1 was called by the table and not checked on the DNA. TRBV21-1 has pseudogene status. CDR3 length: 14 amino acids. This CDR3 reads CASSKIPCWQPQHF. The CDR3, as DNA: TGTGCCAGCAGCAAAATACCCTGTTGGCAGCCCCAGCATTTT.

This clonotype was seen only a few times. V and J are TRBV5-1 and TRBJ2-3; no reliable D call. CDR3 size: 13 residues. Germline-derived CDR1 and CDR2 are SGHRS and YFSETQ. V lost 5 bases and J 0 bases, leaving 7 bases between the germline ends. The chain's CDR3 is CASRVRSTDTQYF. In nucleotides, the CDR3 is TGCGCCAGCAGGGTTAGAAGCACAGATACGCAGTATTTT. Together with reference TRBV5-1 and TRBJ2-3, the CDR3 gives the full variable domain: KAGVTQTPRYLIKTRGQQVTLSCSPISGHRSVSWYQQTPGQGLQFLFEYFSETQRNKGNFPGRFSGRQFSNSRSEMNVSTLELGDSALYLCASRVRSTDTQYFGPGTRLTVL.

This clonotype was detected only a few times. This chain connects TRBV7-2 to TRBJ2-6, with D unclear. From germline, CDR1 is SGHTA and CDR2 FQGNSA. The CDR3 is 17 residues long. V was cut by 0 bases and J by 1 base, with 10 bases left in between. CDR3 in DNA: TGTGCCAGCAGCTTAGCCCCAGCTGTGTCTGGGGCCAACGTCCTGACTTTC. Its translation is CASSLAPAVSGANVLTF.

In its sample, this clonotype was seen a few times. This chain uses TRBV12-3 or TRBV12-4 with TRBJ1-4, with 11 bases aligning to TRBD1. With V trimmed by 5 bases and J by 8 bases, 4 bases remained unmatched. CDR3 length: 14 residues. CDR3 nucleotides: TGTGCCAGCAGTCGGACAGGGGGCCTGGAAAAACTGTTTTTT. Residues: CASSRTGGLEKLFF.

The chain recombines TRBV5-1 with TRBJ2-5; no firm D call. The CDR3 totals 13 residues. From germline, CDR1 is SGHRS and CDR2 YFSETQ. V lost 1 base and J lost 4, with 8 bases in between. CDR3 sequence: CASSLWGAETQYF. Here the CDR3 DNA reads TGCGCCAGCAGCTTGTGGGGTGCAGAGACCCAGTACTTC.

The chain uses TRBV10-3 and TRBJ1-3; D gene unclear. Looked up from germline, CDR1 is ENHRY and CDR2 is SYGVKD. The CDR3 sequence is 15 residues long. V was trimmed by 6 bases and J by 4 bases, leaving 16 bases between them. The CDR3 is CAIRSGPFGGNTIYF. In DNA form, the CDR3 reads TGTGCCATCAGAAGCGGACCCTTTGGAGGAAACACCATATATTTT.

This clonotype was seen only a few times. J is TRBJ2-5 and V is TRBV12-3 or TRBV12-4; 9 positions match TRBD2. The CDR3 is 14 amino acids. V lost 2 bases to trimming and J lost 5 bases; unmatched junction nucleotides: 3. The CDR3 DNA reads as TGTGCCAGCAGTTTACTAGCGGGGATGGAGACCCAGTACTTC. Residues: CASSLLAGMETQYF.

This clonotype occurred a few times. The V and J genes are TRBV7-9 and TRBJ2-1; D possibly corresponds to TRBD1 (6 bases). V dropped 9 bases and J dropped 0 bases, with 12 bases sitting between them. CDR1 and CDR2 from the germline V gene are SEHNR and FQNEAQ (reference sequence). The CDR3 is 14 residues long. The DNA for the CDR3 is TGTGCCAGTGAGACAGGTAGCTCCTACAATGAGCAGTTCTTC. Translated, it gives CASETGSSYNEQFF.

This clonotype was recorded many times. This chain joins TRBV27 and TRBJ1-5, with 9 bases matching TRBD1. The CDR3 covers 16 residues. Losses at the gene ends were 5 bases for V and 2 bases for J; bases not matched to a gene: 7. The germline V gene has CDR1 MNHEY and CDR2 SMNVEV (reference sequence). The CDR3 region has the DNA TGTGCCAGCAGTGCGACAGGGGGGTACGGCAATCAGCCCCAGCATTTT. Its protein is CASSATGGYGNQPQHF.

The V gene is TRBV3-1, the J gene TRBJ1-1; no firm D call. V shed 3 bases and J shed 5 bases, with 7 bases lying between them. The germline V gene has CDR1 LGHDT and CDR2 YNNKEL (reference sequence). The length of the CDR3 is 12 residues. The CDR3 loop is CASSHEGTEAFF. The CDR3 DNA reads TGTGCCAGCAGCCACGAGGGAACTGAAGCTTTCTTT.

This clonotype showed up just a few times. J is TRBJ2-1 and V is TRBV4-3; TRBD2 agrees at 9 bases. The CDR3 contains 17 residues. Germline V lookup: CDR1 LGHNA, CDR2 YSLEER. The V segment lost 0 bases and the J segment 6 bases; nucleotides outside the gene matches: 9. The DNA for the CDR3 is TGCGCCAGCAGCCAAGATCTTCGGGCTAGCGGGGCCAATGAGCAGTTCTTC. Its translation: CASSQDLRASGANEQFF.

The chain carries TRBV5-1 and TRBJ2-5; the match to TRBD1 covers 8 bases. The trim removed 2 bases at V and 5 bases at J, leaving 5 bases unmatched. This CDR3 spans 14 amino acids. Germline CDR1 reads SGHRS; CDR2 reads YFSETQ. The CDR3 spells CASSLIQGVETQYF. For the CDR3, the DNA is TGCGCCAGCAGCTTAATACAGGGGGTGGAGACCCAGTACTTC.

This clonotype appeared many times. This chain connects TRBV12-3 or TRBV12-4 to TRBJ2-3; D unclear. The V end lost 6 bases, the J end lost 4 bases, and 8 bases lay between the germline ends. There are 12 residues in the CDR3. In nucleotides, the CDR3 is TGTGCCAGCAGAGCAGGTTCAGATACGCAGTATTTT. It codes for CASRAGSDTQYF.

This chain uses TRBV4-2 with TRBJ2-7, with TRBD2 as a possible D gene (5 bases). Germline-derived CDR1 and CDR2 are LGHNA and YNFKEQ. The V and J ends lost 1 base and 0 bases respectively, with 10 bases between them. The CDR3 consists of 15 residues. The CDR3 DNA reads TGTGCCAGCAGCCAAGCTAGCCGAAGCTCCTACGAGCAGTACTTC. Amino acids: CASSQASRSSYEQYF.

V usage is TRBV28 and J usage is TRBJ1-6; no firm D call. CDR3 length: 15 amino acids. The germline CDR1 and CDR2 sequences are MDHEN and SYDVKM. Trimming took 8 bases from V and 0 from J, leaving 11 bases between them. The CDR3 reads CASVVGSSYNSPLHF. Here the CDR3 DNA reads TGTGCCAGCGTGGTAGGCAGCTCCTATAATTCACCCCTCCACTTT.

In its sample, this clonotype was seen a few times. The rearrangement uses TRBV29-1 and TRBJ2-2; 12 positions agree with TRBD1. The CDR3 length is 18 residues. CDR1 and CDR2 (germline): SQVTM, ANQGSEA. The V segment lost 4 bases and the J segment 5 bases; nucleotides outside the gene matches: 14. The CDR3 is CSVALIPGQGARTGELFF. DNA for the CDR3: TGCAGCGTTGCCCTAATACCGGGACAGGGGGCGAGGACCGGGGAGCTGTTTTTT.

The sample holds a few counts of this clonotype. The chain is built from TRBV6-2 or TRBV6-3 and TRBJ2-7; the D gene is possibly TRBD1 (5 bases). The CDR3 runs to 11 residues. Trimming took off 6 bases at V and 7 bases at J, with 10 bases between the two ends. Germline CDR1 MNHEY, CDR2 SVGEGT. The CDR3 bases are TGTGCCAGCAGCCAGGGTAGGGAGCAGTACGTC. Translation: CASSQGREQYV.

There are a few counts of this clonotype. The chain has TRBV2 and TRBJ2-3; 11 positions match TRBD2. The V and J ends lost 5 bases and 2 bases, in that order; junction bases with no gene match: 9. CDR3 length equals 17 residues. CDR1 and CDR2 (germline): SNHLY, FYNNEI. CDR3 residues: CASSLNPTSGITDTQYF. DNA for the CDR3: TGTGCCAGCAGTCTGAATCCGACTAGCGGGATCACAGATACGCAGTATTTT.

This clonotype was picked up a small number of times. V gene TRBV6-6 combines with J gene TRBJ2-7; D may match TRBD1 or TRBD2 (6 bases each). Trimming pared 7 bases from V and 5 bases from J, leaving 12 bases between. This CDR3 region has 12 residues. The V gene's germline CDR1 is MNHNY and CDR2 SVGAGI (reference sequence). In DNA, the CDR3 is TGTGCCAGCATGGGGGGCAACCACGAGCAGTACGTC. It yields the protein CASMGGNHEQYV.

This clonotype was observed at least ten times. The chain is built from TRBV28 and TRBJ2-2, with a possible D match to TRBD2 (7 bases). Germline CDR1 and CDR2: MDHEN and SYDVKM. The CDR3 is 18 amino acids. V lost 5 bases and J 1 base, leaving 20 bases between the germline ends. CDR3 nucleotide sequence: TGTGCCAGCAGTCCGCAAGGGGGGCGGGGGATGAACACCGGGGAGCTGTTTTTT. It codes for CASSPQGGRGMNTGELFF.

Note on this clonotype: A read error may produce the germline difference seen at one junction end. The chain employs TRBV12-3 or TRBV12-4 and TRBJ2-4; D unclear. The CDR3 is made up of 13 amino acids. CDR3 loop: CASSLGVGWGPVF. The CDR3 DNA is TGTGCCAGCAGTTTGGGCGTGGGGTGGGGTCCGGTCTTC.

The J gene is TRBJ2-5, the V gene TRBV20-1; D gene unclear. From germline, CDR1 is DFQATT and CDR2 SNEGSKA (reference sequence). This CDR3 has 12 amino acids. V lost 3 bases to trimming and J lost 2 bases, with 7 bases between them. The CDR3 reads CSASGYQETQYF. In nucleotides, the CDR3 is TGCAGTGCTAGCGGCTATCAAGAGACCCAGTACTTC.